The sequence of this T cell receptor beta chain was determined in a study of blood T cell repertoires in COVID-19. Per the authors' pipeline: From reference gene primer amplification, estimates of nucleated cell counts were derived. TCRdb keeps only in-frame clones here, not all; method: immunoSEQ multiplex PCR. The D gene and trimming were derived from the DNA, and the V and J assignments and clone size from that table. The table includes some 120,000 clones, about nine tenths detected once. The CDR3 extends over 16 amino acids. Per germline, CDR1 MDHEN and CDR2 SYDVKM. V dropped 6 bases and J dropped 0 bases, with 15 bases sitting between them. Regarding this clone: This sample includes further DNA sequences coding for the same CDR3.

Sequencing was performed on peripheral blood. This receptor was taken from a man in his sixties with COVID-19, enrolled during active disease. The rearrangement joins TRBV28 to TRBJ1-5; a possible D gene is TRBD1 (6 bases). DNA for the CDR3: TGTGCCAGCAGCACCAACAGGGCTTATAGCAATCAGCCCCAGCATTTT. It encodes CASSTNRAYSNQPQHF.